This TCR beta chain derives from a study of cytomegalovirus exposure and HLA in healthy donors. The table came from immunoSEQ multiplex PCR; TCRdb's copy has only in-frame clones and leaves some out. The sample records 120,000 or so clones, about nine tenths being singletons. The CDR3 extends over 17 amino acids. The germline CDR1 and CDR2 sequences are SGHTS and YDEGEE. Trimming stripped 0 bases from V and 2 bases from J, with 12 bases between. Sequenced: PBMCs. The chain links TRBV5-8 to TRBJ2-6, with a tentative D call TRBD1 (5 bases). The receptor's source is a woman younger than 30 in good health and CMV-seronegative. The CDR3 region is CASSLGRGNPGANVLTF. The CDR3 DNA reads as TGTGCCAGCAGCTTGGGAAGGGGCAACCCTGGGGCCAACGTCCTGACTTTC.